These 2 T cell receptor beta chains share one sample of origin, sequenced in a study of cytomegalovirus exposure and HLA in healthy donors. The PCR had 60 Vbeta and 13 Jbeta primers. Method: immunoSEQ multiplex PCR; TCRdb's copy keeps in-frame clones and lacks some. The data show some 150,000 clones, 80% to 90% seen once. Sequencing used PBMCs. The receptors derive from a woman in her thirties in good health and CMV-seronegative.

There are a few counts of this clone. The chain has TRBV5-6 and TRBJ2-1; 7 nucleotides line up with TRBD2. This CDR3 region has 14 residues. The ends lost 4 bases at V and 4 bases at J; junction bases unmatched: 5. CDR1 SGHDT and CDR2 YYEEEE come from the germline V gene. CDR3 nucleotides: TGTGCCAGCAGCCTCGTCGGGGGGTACAATGAGCAGTTCTTC. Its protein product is CASSLVGGYNEQFF. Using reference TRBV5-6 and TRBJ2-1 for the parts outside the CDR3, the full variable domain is DAGVTQSPTHLIKTRGQQVTLRCSPKSGHDTVSWYQQALGQGPQFIFQYYEEEERQRGNFPDRFSGHQFPNYSSELNVNALLLGDSALYLCASSLVGGYNEQFFGPGTRLTVL.

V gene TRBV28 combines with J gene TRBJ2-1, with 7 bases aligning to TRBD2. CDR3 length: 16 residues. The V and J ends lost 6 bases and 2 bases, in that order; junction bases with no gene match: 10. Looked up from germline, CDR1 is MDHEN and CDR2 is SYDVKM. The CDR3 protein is CASSSPPAGAYNEQFF. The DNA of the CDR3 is TGTGCCAGCAGCTCTCCCCCGGCGGGGGCCTACAATGAGCAGTTCTTC.